The 2 T cell receptor beta chains below all came from one sample that was sequenced in a study of monozygotic twins with inflammatory bowel disease. TCRdb reprocessed the 5' RACE reads, keeping one entry per CDR3 protein, no DNA. The table counts fewer than 350,000 distinct CDR3 sequences; roughly 2% lies in the top ten. The sequenced sample was blood. These receptors were obtained from a human donor with ulcerative colitis or Crohn's disease, or a healthy co-twin of an affected twin (not recorded which).

The CDR3 sequence: CASSSGATQYF. The rearrangement joins TRBV28 to TRBJ2-3; the TRBD1 assignment by TCRdb is unverifiable without DNA. The germline V gene has CDR1 MDHEN and CDR2 SYDVKM. This CDR3 has 11 amino acids.

This rearrangement joins TRBV4-3 to TRBJ2-2; TCRdb returns TRBD2, unconfirmable since there is no DNA. The CDR3 loop spans 14 amino acids. Germline CDR1 LGHNA, CDR2 YSLEER. This CDR3 is CASSTRTAGGELFF.